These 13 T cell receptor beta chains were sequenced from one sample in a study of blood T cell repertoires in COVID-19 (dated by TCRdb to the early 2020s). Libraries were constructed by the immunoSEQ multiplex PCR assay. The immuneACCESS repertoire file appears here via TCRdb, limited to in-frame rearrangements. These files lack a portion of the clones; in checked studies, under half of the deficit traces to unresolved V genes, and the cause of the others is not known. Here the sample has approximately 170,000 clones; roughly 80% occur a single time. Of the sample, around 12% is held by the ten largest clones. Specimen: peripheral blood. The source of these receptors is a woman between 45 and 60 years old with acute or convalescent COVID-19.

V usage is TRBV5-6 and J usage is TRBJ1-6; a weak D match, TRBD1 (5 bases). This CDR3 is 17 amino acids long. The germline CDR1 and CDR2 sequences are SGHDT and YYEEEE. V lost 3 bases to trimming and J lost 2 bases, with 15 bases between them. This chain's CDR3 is CASSSYRWGTYNSPLHF. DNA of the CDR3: TGTGCCAGCAGCTCCTATAGATGGGGCACCTATAATTCACCCCTCCACTTT.

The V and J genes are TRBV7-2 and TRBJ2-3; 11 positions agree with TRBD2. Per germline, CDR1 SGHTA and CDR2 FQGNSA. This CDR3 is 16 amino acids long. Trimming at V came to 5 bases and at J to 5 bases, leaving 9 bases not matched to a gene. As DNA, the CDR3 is TGTGCCAGCAGCCTATTAGCGGGGGGGCCCTTAGATACGCAGTATTTT. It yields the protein CASSLLAGGPLDTQYF. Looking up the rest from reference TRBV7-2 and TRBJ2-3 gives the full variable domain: GAGVSQSPSNKVTEKGKDVELRCDPISGHTALYWYRQSLGQGLEFLIYFQGNSAPDKSGLPSDRFSAERTGGSVSTLTIQRTQQEDSAVYLCASSLLAGGPLDTQYFGPGTRLTVL.

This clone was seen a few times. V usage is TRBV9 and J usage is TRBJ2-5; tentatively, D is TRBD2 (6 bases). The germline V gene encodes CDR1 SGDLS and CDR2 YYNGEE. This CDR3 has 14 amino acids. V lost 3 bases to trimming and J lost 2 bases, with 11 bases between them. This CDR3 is CASSGDSMQETQYF. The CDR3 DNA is TGTGCCAGCAGCGGGGACTCGATGCAAGAGACCCAGTACTTC. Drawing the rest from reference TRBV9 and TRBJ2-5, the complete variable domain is DSGVTQTPKHLITATGQRVTLRCSPRSGDLSVYWYQQSLDQGLQFLIQYYNGEERAKGNILERFSAQQFPDLHSELNLSSLELGDSALYFCASSGDSMQETQYFGPGTRLLVL.

The CDR3 loop reads CASSLAGGLRNQPQHF. CDR3 DNA: TGTGCCAGCAGCTTAGCGGGGGGGCTCCGCAATCAGCCCCAGCATTTT. The V and J genes are TRBV11-3 and TRBJ1-5; maybe TRBD1 (6 bases). Germline V gives CDR1 SGHNT, CDR2 YENEEA. V was clipped by 1 base and J by 2 bases, with 12 bases between them. The CDR3 has 16 amino acids.

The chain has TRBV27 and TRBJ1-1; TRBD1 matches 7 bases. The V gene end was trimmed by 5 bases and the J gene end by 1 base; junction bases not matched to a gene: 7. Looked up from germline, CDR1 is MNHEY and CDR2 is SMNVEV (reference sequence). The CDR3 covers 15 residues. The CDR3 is CASSHTNRGNTEAFF. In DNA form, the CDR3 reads TGTGCCAGCAGTCACACCAACAGGGGGAACACTGAAGCTTTCTTT.

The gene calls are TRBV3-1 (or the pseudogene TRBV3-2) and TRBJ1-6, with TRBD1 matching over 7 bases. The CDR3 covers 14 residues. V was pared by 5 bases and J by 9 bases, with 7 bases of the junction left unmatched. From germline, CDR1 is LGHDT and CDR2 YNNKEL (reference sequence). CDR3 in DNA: TGTGCCAGCAGCACAGGGGATCGAAGTTCACCCCTCCACTTT. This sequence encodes CASSTGDRSSPLHF.

The CDR3, as DNA: TGTGCCAGCAGCTTAGAGCACAGGGGTATAAGCTACACCTTC. This codes for CASSLEHRGISYTF. V usage is TRBV11-2 and J usage is TRBJ1-2, with 7 bases that match TRBD1. The CDR3 runs 14 residues. Looked up from germline, CDR1 is SGHAT and CDR2 is FQNNGV. J gave up 9 bases and V 0 bases, and 7 bases lay outside the gene matches.

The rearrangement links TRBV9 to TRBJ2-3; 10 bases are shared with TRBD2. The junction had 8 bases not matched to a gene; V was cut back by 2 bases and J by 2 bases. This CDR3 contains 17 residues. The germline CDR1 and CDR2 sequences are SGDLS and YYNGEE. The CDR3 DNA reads TGTGCCAGCAGCGTTGGTGCCAGCGGGGGGGCCACAGATACGCAGTATTTT. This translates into CASSVGASGGATDTQYF.

For the CDR3, the DNA is TGTGCCAGCAGCTTAGGACGCCGGAGCCTCCAAGAGACCCAGTACTTC. Protein sequence: CASSLGRRSLQETQYF. The genes are TRBV11-3 and TRBJ2-5; D remains unclear. V lost 1 base and J 1 base, leaving 13 bases between the germline ends. The CDR3 covers 16 residues. Germline V CDR1 and CDR2: SGHNT, YENEEA.

The chain's CDR3 is CASSLGYRGYGYTF. Here the CDR3 DNA reads TGTGCCAGCAGCTTAGGTTACAGGGGCTATGGCTACACCTTC. The chain uses TRBV7-2 and TRBJ1-2, with TRBD1 matching over 7 bases. V trimming: 1 base; J trimming: 4 bases; junction bases outside the gene matches: 3. CDR3 length equals 14 residues. CDR1 SGHTA and CDR2 FQGNSA come from the germline V gene.

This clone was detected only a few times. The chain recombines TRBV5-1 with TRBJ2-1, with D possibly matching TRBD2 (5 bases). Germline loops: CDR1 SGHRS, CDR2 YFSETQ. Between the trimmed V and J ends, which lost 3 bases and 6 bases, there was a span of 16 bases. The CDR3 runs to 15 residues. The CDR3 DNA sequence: TGCGCCAGCAGCTGGGGAAGCGGATCCGTCAATGAGCAGTTCTTC. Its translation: CASSWGSGSVNEQFF.

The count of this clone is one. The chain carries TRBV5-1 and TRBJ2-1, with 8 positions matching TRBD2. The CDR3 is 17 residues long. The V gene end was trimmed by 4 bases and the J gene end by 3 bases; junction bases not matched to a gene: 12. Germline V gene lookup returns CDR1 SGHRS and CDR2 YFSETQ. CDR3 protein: CASSLSLSSGGYNEQFF. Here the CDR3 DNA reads TGCGCCAGCAGCCTCTCATTGTCGAGCGGGGGCTACAATGAGCAGTTCTTC.

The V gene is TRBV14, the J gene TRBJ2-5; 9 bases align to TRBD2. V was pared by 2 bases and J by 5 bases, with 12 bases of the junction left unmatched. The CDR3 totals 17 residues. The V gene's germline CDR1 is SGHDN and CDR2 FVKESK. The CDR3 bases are TGTGCCAGCAGCCAAATAATAGCGGGGGCCCCGCTGGAGACCCAGTACTTC. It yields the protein CASSQIIAGAPLETQYF.